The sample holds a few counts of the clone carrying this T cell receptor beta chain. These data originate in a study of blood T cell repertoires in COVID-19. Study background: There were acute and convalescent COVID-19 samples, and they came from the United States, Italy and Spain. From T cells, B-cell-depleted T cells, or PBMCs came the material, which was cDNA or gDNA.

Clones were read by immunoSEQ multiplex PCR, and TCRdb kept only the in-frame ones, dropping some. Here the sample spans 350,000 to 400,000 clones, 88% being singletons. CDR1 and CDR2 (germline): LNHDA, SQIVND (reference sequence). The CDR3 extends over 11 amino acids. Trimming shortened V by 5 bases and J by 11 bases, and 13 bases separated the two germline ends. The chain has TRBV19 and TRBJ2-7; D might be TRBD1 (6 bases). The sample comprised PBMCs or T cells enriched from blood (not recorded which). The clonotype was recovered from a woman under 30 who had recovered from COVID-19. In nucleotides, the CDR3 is TGTGCCAGTAGTTCCCGACAGGTAAAGTACTTC. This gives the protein CASSSRQVKYF.